The 27 T cell receptor beta chains in this list originate from one sample, sequenced in a study of vaccination effects on CD4 cells after COVID-19. Prior to sequencing, the ViraFEST assay stimulated PBMC with viral peptide pools, which expanded the antigen-specific CD4+ T cells. Following culture for roughly 10 days, CD4+ T cells were isolated. Previously uninfected by SARS-CoV-2, the vaccine recipients also showed negative nucleocapsid antibodies. For these receptors, no antigen is known. Profiling relied on immunoSEQ multiplex PCR, and the TCRdb table lists in-frame clones only, not all of them. The data hold just under 65,000 clones, with 70% to 85% observed a single time. The material was CD4+ T cells from PBMCs cultured with HCoV-OC43 spike peptides, obtained before COVID-19 vaccination. Subset denoted: HCoV-OC43 spike overlapping peptide pool stimulation. These receptors were taken from a human donor who received a COVID-19 vaccine.

This clone was recorded only once. The V gene is TRBV9, the J gene TRBJ2-3; D is possibly TRBD2 (6 bases). V lost 0 bases, J lost 4 bases, and 18 bases lay in between. CDR1 and CDR2 from the germline V gene are SGDLS and YYNGEE. The CDR3 is made up of 17 amino acids. CDR3 in amino acids: CASSVAPSGLVSDTQYF. CDR3 sequence (DNA): TGTGCCAGCAGCGTAGCCCCAAGCGGGCTTGTGTCAGATACGCAGTATTTT.

This chain joins TRBV7-8 and TRBJ2-7; D is possibly TRBD1 (6 bases). This CDR3 has 13 residues. Germline-derived CDR1 and CDR2 are SGHVS and FQNEAQ. Deletions cut 1 base from V and 3 bases from J, with 7 bases between. The CDR3 nucleotides are TGTGCCAGCAGCTTAGTCAGGGGCTACGAGCAGTACGTC. Its protein is CASSLVRGYEQYV.

This clone was recorded only once. The chain joins TRBV12-2 to TRBJ2-3; the table names TRBD2, a call not compared with the DNA. TRBV12-2 is assigned pseudogene status. The CDR3 consists of 16 residues. CDR3 residues: CASRSSSGGAADTQYF. The CDR3 region has the DNA TGTGCAAGTCGCTCGTCTAGCGGGGGGGCAGCGGATACGCAGTATTTT.

Turning to this clone: Other DNA variants within this sample encode the same CDR3. The chain recombines TRBV5-1 with TRBJ2-7; the match to TRBD1 covers 8 bases. The CDR3 has 14 amino acids. Germline V gene lookup returns CDR1 SGHRS and CDR2 YFSETQ. J lost 0 bases, V lost 2 bases, and 1 base had no gene match. CDR3 bases: TGCGCCAGCAGCTTAGGACAGGGCTCCTACGAGCAGTACGTC. Its protein is CASSLGQGSYEQYV.

This clone was seen just once. The chain uses TRBV5-5 and TRBJ2-5; a weak D match, TRBD2 (5 bases). V was cut by 2 bases and J by 4 bases, with 9 bases left in between. This CDR3 has 13 residues. The V gene's germline CDR1 is SGHKS and CDR2 YYEKEE (reference sequence). CDR3 DNA sequence: TGTGCCAGCAGCTTTTTAGGGAGAGAGACCCAGTACTTC. Translation: CASSFLGRETQYF.

This clone was observed a single time. The gene calls are TRBV7-3 and TRBJ2-3, with 9 nucleotides matching TRBD1. The CDR3 runs 15 residues. Germline assignment: CDR1 SGHTA and CDR2 FQGTGA. With 5 bases clipped from V and 3 bases from J, the junction kept 6 bases outside the gene matches. The CDR3 sequence is CASSPGQGITDTQYF. As DNA, the CDR3 is TGTGCCAGCAGCCCCGGACAGGGGATTACAGATACGCAGTATTTT.

The chain couples TRBV18 to TRBJ1-5; 12 bases line up with TRBD1. The CDR3 contains 17 residues. Per the germline V gene, CDR1 is KGHSH and CDR2 is LQKENI. The junction had 7 bases not matched to a gene; V was cut back by 2 bases and J by 5 bases. The CDR3 reads CASSPGMGTGGDQPQHF. In nucleotides, the CDR3 is TGTGCCAGCTCACCAGGGATGGGGACAGGGGGCGATCAGCCCCAGCATTTT.

The chain is built from TRBV7-2 and TRBJ2-1; TRBD1 matches 8 bases. Per the germline V gene, CDR1 is SGHTA and CDR2 is FQGNSA. CDR3 length equals 15 residues. V lost 5 bases, J lost 2 bases, and 5 bases stayed unmatched. The CDR3 sequence is CASSPQGAPYNEQFF. The CDR3 DNA is TGTGCCAGCAGCCCCCAGGGGGCACCCTACAATGAGCAGTTCTTC.

The chain is built from TRBV7-3 and TRBJ2-6, with a weak D call TRBD2 (6 bases). Trimming cost V 5 bases and J 2 bases, with 13 bases left between them. The CDR3 contains 16 residues. Per germline, CDR1 SGHTA and CDR2 FQGTGA. The CDR3 here is CASSRTEGTGANVLTF. CDR3 nucleotide sequence: TGTGCCAGCAGCCGCACGGAGGGGACTGGGGCCAACGTCCTGACTTTC.

The rearrangement joins TRBV4-3 to TRBJ1-6; D is unclear. This CDR3 has 16 amino acids. Germline V CDR1 and CDR2: LGHNA, YSLEER. V lost 3 bases and J 8 bases, leaving 17 bases between the germline ends. The CDR3 nucleotides read TGCGCCAGCAGCCAGGCAGCCAGCGAAGAGTATTCACCCCTCCACTTT. Its translation: CASSQAASEEYSPLHF.

The rearrangement joins TRBV2 to TRBJ1-2; D may be TRBD1 (5 bases). Trimming left V 6 bases short and J 5 bases short, with 10 bases between. Germline V CDR1 and CDR2: SNHLY, FYNNEI. CDR3 length equals 12 residues. The CDR3 region has the DNA TGTGCCAGCAGCCAGGGCACATATGGCTACACCTTC. It codes for CASSQGTYGYTF.

This clone has just a few counts. The chain carries TRBV3-1 (or the pseudogene TRBV3-2) and TRBJ2-1; possibly TRBD1 or TRBD2 for D (5 bases each). From germline, CDR1 is LGHDT and CDR2 YNNKEL (reference sequence). CDR3 size: 17 residues. V lost 0 bases, J lost 2 bases, and 14 bases lay in between. The CDR3 region is CASSQEGVYGPYNEQFF. CDR3 DNA sequence: TGTGCCAGCAGCCAAGAGGGGGTCTACGGGCCCTACAATGAGCAGTTCTTC.

This clone turned up a few times. The CDR3 loop reads CASRGQTDQPQHF. Written as DNA, the CDR3 is TGTGCCAGCAGGGGACAAACGGATCAGCCCCAGCATTTT. The V call is TRBV2, the J call TRBJ1-5; perhaps TRBD1 as D (6 bases). V lost 6 bases and J 5 bases, leaving 11 bases between the germline ends. The germline gives CDR1 SNHLY, CDR2 FYNNEI. This CDR3 has 13 amino acids.

The chain uses TRBV2 and TRBJ2-1; maybe TRBD2 (6 bases). Per germline, CDR1 SNHLY and CDR2 FYNNEI. V shed 4 bases and J shed 8 bases, with 18 bases lying between them. CDR3 length: 15 amino acids. The CDR3 region has the DNA TGTGCCAGCAGTGCCCAACTTGAGACTAGTTATGAGCAGTTCTTC. The encoded protein is CASSAQLETSYEQFF. Full variable domain (rest looked up from reference TRBV2 and TRBJ2-1): EPEVTQTPSHQVTQMGQEVILRCVPISNHLYFYWYRQILGQKVEFLVSFYNNEISEKSEIFDDQFSVERPDGSNFTLKIRSTKLEDSAMYFCASSAQLETSYEQFFGPGTRLTVL.

The V gene is TRBV28, the J gene TRBJ2-2; D is undetermined. The germline V gene encodes CDR1 MDHEN and CDR2 SYDVKM. This CDR3 is built from 15 residues. Trimming pared 5 bases from V and 1 base from J, leaving 11 bases between. CDR3 DNA sequence: TGTGCCAGCAGTCCGGCCAGGCTGAACACCGGGGAGCTGTTTTTT. This encodes CASSPARLNTGELFF.

This clone showed up just a few times. The chain has TRBV6-2 or TRBV6-3 and TRBJ1-6; 12 bases are shared with TRBD1. Germline assignment: CDR1 MNHEY and CDR2 SVGEGT. The CDR3 sequence is 14 residues long. The ends lost 4 bases at V and 10 bases at J; junction bases unmatched: 2. In DNA, the CDR3 is TGTGCCAGCAGTTGGGACAGGGGGCACTCACCCCTCCACTTT. Protein: CASSWDRGHSPLHF.

This clone came up a few times. The J gene is TRBJ1-5, the V gene TRBV5-5; D is unclear. Germline V CDR1 and CDR2: SGHKS, YYEKEE (reference sequence). Trimming stripped 0 bases from V and 3 bases from J, with 10 bases between. The CDR3 contains 15 residues. This CDR3 reads CASSLGRISNQPQHF. In nucleotides, the CDR3 is TGTGCCAGCAGCTTGGGGAGGATTTCCAATCAGCCCCAGCATTTT.

The rearrangement uses TRBV18 and TRBJ2-5, with D hard to call. CDR1 and CDR2 from the germline V gene are KGHSH and LQKENI. This CDR3 comprises 12 residues. With 3 bases removed from V and 3 bases from J, the gap between germline ends came to 5 bases. CDR3 coding DNA: TGTGCCAGCTCACCGCAGAAAGAGACCCAGTACTTC. As protein: CASSPQKETQYF.

The V and J genes are TRBV27 and TRBJ2-5; possible D gene TRBD2, 5 bases. V was cut by 5 bases and J by 5 bases, with 15 bases left in between. CDR3 length equals 14 residues. Germline CDR1 MNHEY, CDR2 SMNVEV (reference sequence). CDR3 loop: CASSTVTSTETQYF. The CDR3 coding sequence is TGTGCCAGCAGTACCGTAACTAGTACGGAGACCCAGTACTTC.

The rearrangement uses TRBV2 and TRBJ1-6; 7 bases are shared with TRBD1. Germline V gene sequence: CDR1 SNHLY, CDR2 FYNNEI. CDR3 length: 15 residues. Trimming removed 6 bases from V and 5 bases from J; junction bases left unmatched: 7. In DNA form, the CDR3 reads TGTGCCAGCAGCCCACAGGGGCAGAATAATTCACCCCTCCACTTT. Translated, it gives CASSPQGQNNSPLHF. Variable domain in full (rest from reference TRBV2 and TRBJ1-6): EPEVTQTPSHQVTQMGQEVILRCVPISNHLYFYWYRQILGQKVEFLVSFYNNEISEKSEIFDDQFSVERPDGSNFTLKIRSTKLEDSAMYFCASSPQGQNNSPLHFGNGTRLTVT.

CDR3 loop: CASSLPGSNYGYTF. The DNA of the CDR3 is TGTGCCAGCAGCCTTCCGGGCAGCAACTATGGCTACACCTTC. This chain links TRBV7-9 with TRBJ1-2; D not certain. The ends were cut back, 5 bases at V and 2 bases at J, with 12 bases in the middle. CDR1 and CDR2 (germline): SEHNR, FQNEAQ (reference sequence). This CDR3 contains 14 residues.

V and J are TRBV5-1 and TRBJ1-4, with unresolved D. CDR3 length equals 14 residues. Germline CDR1 reads SGHRS; CDR2 reads YFSETQ. Between the trimmed V and J ends, which lost 1 base and 5 bases, there was a span of 9 bases. CDR3 sequence: CASSLSAANEKLFF. The CDR3 nucleotides read TGCGCCAGCAGCTTGTCGGCAGCCAATGAAAAACTGTTTTTT.

This clone was found a few times. This sequence joins TRBV29-1 and TRBJ2-3; D call uncertain. The CDR3 contains 12 residues. Deletions cut 3 bases from V and 3 bases from J, with 7 bases between. Per germline, CDR1 SQVTM and CDR2 ANQGSEA. CDR3 region: CSVDPGTDTQYF. The CDR3 DNA is TGCAGCGTTGACCCGGGTACAGATACGCAGTATTTT.

The V gene is TRBV7-8, the J gene TRBJ1-1; no definite D call. The CDR3 contains 12 residues. Trimming shortened V by 2 bases and J by 9 bases, and 10 bases separated the two germline ends. Germline V gives CDR1 SGHVS, CDR2 FQNEAQ. CDR3 sequence reads: CASSLTIGKAFF. The CDR3 DNA reads as TGTGCCAGCAGCTTAACTATTGGTAAAGCTTTCTTT.

The chain recombines TRBV7-3 with TRBJ2-5; a weak D match, TRBD2 (6 bases). This CDR3 has 16 amino acids. Germline CDR1 is SGHTA and CDR2 is FQGTGA. V was shortened by 1 base and J by 3 bases, with 15 bases between the two germline ends. The DNA for the CDR3 is TGTGCCAGCAGCTTAAAGGGCGGGGCGATTAAAGAGACCCAGTACTTC. Translating gives CASSLKGGAIKETQYF.

The chain has TRBV7-9 and TRBJ2-7; D is perhaps TRBD1 (6 bases). The CDR3 spans 14 residues. Germline-derived CDR1 and CDR2 are SEHNR and FQNEAQ (reference sequence). Trimming took off 2 bases at V and 2 bases at J, with 10 bases between the two ends. The CDR3 protein is CASSLSGVAYEQYV. The CDR3 region has the DNA TGTGCCAGCAGCTTATCAGGGGTTGCCTACGAGCAGTACGTC.

The J gene is TRBJ2-1, the V gene TRBV24-1; D unresolved. V lost 5 bases to trimming and J lost 6 bases, with 16 bases between them. This CDR3 is built from 15 residues. CDR1 and CDR2 (germline): KGHDR, SFDVKD. CDR3 nucleotides: TGTGCCACCAGTGGAACCTACCCCCCCAGCAATGAGCAGTTCTTC. It specifies CATSGTYPPSNEQFF.